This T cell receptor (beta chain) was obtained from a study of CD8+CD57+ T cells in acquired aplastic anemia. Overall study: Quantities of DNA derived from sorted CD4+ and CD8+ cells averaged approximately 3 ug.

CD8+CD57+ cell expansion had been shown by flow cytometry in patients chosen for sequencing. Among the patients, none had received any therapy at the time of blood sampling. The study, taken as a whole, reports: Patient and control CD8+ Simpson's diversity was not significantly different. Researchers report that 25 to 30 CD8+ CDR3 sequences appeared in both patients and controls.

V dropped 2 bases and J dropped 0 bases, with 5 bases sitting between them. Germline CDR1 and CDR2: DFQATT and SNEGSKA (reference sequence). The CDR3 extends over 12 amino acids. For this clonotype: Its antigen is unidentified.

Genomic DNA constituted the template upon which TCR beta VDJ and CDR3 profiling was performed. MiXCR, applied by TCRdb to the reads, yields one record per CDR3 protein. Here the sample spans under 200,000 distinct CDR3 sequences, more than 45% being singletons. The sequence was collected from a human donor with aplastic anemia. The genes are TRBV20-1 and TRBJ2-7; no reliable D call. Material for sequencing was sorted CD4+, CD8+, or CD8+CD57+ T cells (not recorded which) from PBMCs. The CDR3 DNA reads TGCAGTGCTAGACAGGCCTCCTACGAGCAGTACTTC. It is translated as CSARQASYEQYF.